The rows below give T cell receptor beta chains drawn from one sample of a study of OX40 agonist ivuxolimab in advanced cancers. TCRdb's table, derived via immunoSEQ multiplex PCR, lists solely in-frame clones and lacks some. The sample gives about 59,000 clones, around 87% of which show up once; 0.37% is in the top ten. Sequenced material: CD4+ or CD8+ T cells sorted from blood, taken in a trial of the OX40 agonist ivuxolimab. The origin of the receptors is an adult with an advanced solid tumor such as melanoma, head and neck, liver or kidney cancer. The CDR3 runs from the conserved cysteine through the conserved F or W. The order of the fields is CDR3 protein, CDR3 DNA, V gene, clone size, J gene, D gene. D genes are given only for firm matches. The size of a clone is reported for some rows only, either as once, few or many, or as a class for expanded clones.

cdr3_aa: CASRTGESYYGYTF; cdr3_nt: TGCGCCAGCAGAACAGGGGAATCCTACTATGGCTACACCTTC; v_call: TRBV5-1; clone_size: -; j_call: TRBJ1-2; d_call: TRBD1
cdr3_aa: CASSPNNRGPYEQYF; cdr3_nt: TGTGCCAGCTCACCCAACAACAGGGGGCCCTACGAGCAGTACTTC; v_call: TRBV18; clone_size: -; j_call: TRBJ2-7; d_call: TRBD1
cdr3_aa: CASSLDRGSEAFF; cdr3_nt: TGCGCCAGCAGCTTGGATCGGGGGTCTGAAGCTTTCTTT; v_call: TRBV5-1; clone_size: -; j_call: TRBJ1-1; d_call: -
cdr3_aa: CASSSPMTGGGEQYF; cdr3_nt: TGCGCCAGCAGCTCCCCCATGACAGGGGGAGGGGAGCAGTACTTC; v_call: TRBV5-1; clone_size: -; j_call: TRBJ2-7; d_call: TRBD1
cdr3_aa: CASAPVQGAAGNTIYF; cdr3_nt: TGTGCCAGCGCCCCGGTACAGGGCGCCGCTGGAAACACCATATATTTT; v_call: TRBV18; clone_size: -; j_call: TRBJ1-3; d_call: -
cdr3_aa: CASSLSRARGEQFF; cdr3_nt: TGTGCCAGCAGTTTATCCCGGGCTAGAGGCGAGCAGTTCTTC; v_call: TRBV27; clone_size: -; j_call: TRBJ2-1; d_call: -
cdr3_aa: CASSLGGSNYGYTF; cdr3_nt: TGTGCCAGCAGCTTAGGGGGCTCTAACTATGGCTACACCTTC; v_call: TRBV7-9; clone_size: -; j_call: TRBJ1-2; d_call: -
cdr3_aa: CASRWQGGDEQYF; cdr3_nt: TGTGCCAGCAGGTGGCAGGGTGGGGACGAGCAGTACTTC; v_call: TRBV28; clone_size: -; j_call: TRBJ2-7; d_call: -
cdr3_aa: CASSPRVASGSNEQFF; cdr3_nt: TGTGCCAGCTCACCAAGGGTCGCTAGCGGGAGTAATGAGCAGTTCTTC; v_call: TRBV18; clone_size: -; j_call: TRBJ2-1; d_call: TRBD2
cdr3_aa: CSVPDSRGLIAYGYTF; cdr3_nt: TGCAGCGTTCCCGACAGCAGGGGTTTAATTGCCTATGGCTACACCTTC; v_call: TRBV29-1; clone_size: -; j_call: TRBJ1-2; d_call: -
cdr3_aa: CASSYTADRAAYEQYF; cdr3_nt: TGTGCCAGCAGTTACACCGCAGACAGGGCTGCCTACGAGCAGTACTTC; v_call: TRBV6-5; clone_size: -; j_call: TRBJ2-7; d_call: TRBD1
cdr3_aa: CASSLWPGSYNEQFF; cdr3_nt: TGCGCCAGCAGCTTGTGGCCCGGCTCCTACAATGAGCAGTTCTTC; v_call: TRBV5-1; clone_size: once; j_call: TRBJ2-1; d_call: -
cdr3_aa: CASSDRGGRETGELFF; cdr3_nt: TGTGCCAGCAGCGACAGAGGGGGCCGGGAAACCGGGGAGCTGTTTTTT; v_call: TRBV9; clone_size: -; j_call: TRBJ2-2; d_call: TRBD1
cdr3_aa: CASSPGLAASYEQYF; cdr3_nt: TGCGCCAGCAGCCCCGGACTAGCGGCTTCCTACGAGCAGTACTTC; v_call: TRBV5-1; clone_size: -; j_call: TRBJ2-7; d_call: TRBD2
cdr3_aa: CASSLGGSLNTGELFF; cdr3_nt: TGTGCCAGCAGCTTAGGAGGTAGTTTGAACACCGGGGAGCTGTTTTTT; v_call: TRBV7-2; clone_size: -; j_call: TRBJ2-2; d_call: -
cdr3_aa: CASSQGTSGGAPSEQFF; cdr3_nt: TGTGCCAGCAGCCAGGGGACTAGCGGGGGGGCACCTAGTGAGCAGTTCTTC; v_call: TRBV4-2; clone_size: once; j_call: TRBJ2-1; d_call: TRBD2
cdr3_aa: CASSVVPSGRDSWSDTQYF; cdr3_nt: TGTGCCAGCAGCGTAGTTCCCAGCGGGAGGGATTCATGGTCAGATACGCAGTATTTT; v_call: TRBV9; clone_size: -; j_call: TRBJ2-3; d_call: TRBD2
cdr3_aa: CASSIPPGTFQETQYF; cdr3_nt: TGTGCCAGCAGTATCCCCCCCGGGACATTTCAAGAGACCCAGTACTTC; v_call: TRBV28; clone_size: -; j_call: TRBJ2-5; d_call: -
cdr3_aa: CASSPEVDEQYF; cdr3_nt: TGTGCCAGCAGCCCGGAGGTCGACGAGCAGTACTTC; v_call: TRBV9; clone_size: -; j_call: TRBJ2-7; d_call: -
cdr3_aa: CASSLFAGQGRDEQFF; cdr3_nt: TGTGCCAGCAGCTTATTCGCGGGACAGGGGAGGGACGAGCAGTTCTTC; v_call: TRBV7-2; clone_size: -; j_call: TRBJ2-1; d_call: TRBD1
cdr3_aa: CASSTYGGREQYF; cdr3_nt: TGTGCCAGCAGCACATACGGGGGCCGCGAGCAGTACTTC; v_call: TRBV7-2; clone_size: once; j_call: TRBJ2-7; d_call: -
cdr3_aa: CASSYSGGQNYGYTF; cdr3_nt: TGTGCCAGCAGTTACTCCGGCGGGCAGAACTATGGCTACACCTTC; v_call: TRBV6-6; clone_size: -; j_call: TRBJ1-2; d_call: -
cdr3_aa: CASRRLRSSYEQYF; cdr3_nt: TGTGCCAGCAGGCGACTGAGGAGCTCCTACGAGCAGTACTTC; v_call: TRBV2; clone_size: -; j_call: TRBJ2-7; d_call: -
cdr3_aa: CASSWDRGEYEQYF; cdr3_nt: TGTGCCAGCAGTTGGGACAGGGGAGAGTACGAGCAGTACTTC; v_call: TRBV6-5; clone_size: -; j_call: TRBJ2-7; d_call: TRBD1
cdr3_aa: CASSSSGGKTGELFF; cdr3_nt: TGTGCCAGCAGCTCTAGCGGGGGAAAGACCGGGGAGCTGTTTTTT; v_call: TRBV7-6; clone_size: -; j_call: TRBJ2-2; d_call: TRBD2
cdr3_aa: CASSITSGLSGANVLTF; cdr3_nt: TGTGCCAGTAGTATAACTAGCGGCCTATCTGGGGCCAACGTCCTGACTTTC; v_call: TRBV19; clone_size: -; j_call: TRBJ2-6; d_call: TRBD2
cdr3_aa: CASSSRGRGANVLTF; cdr3_nt: TGTGCCAGCAGCTCCAGGGGCCGTGGGGCCAACGTCCTGACTTTC; v_call: TRBV7-8; clone_size: -; j_call: TRBJ2-6; d_call: -
cdr3_aa: CASSLDRGIGELFF; cdr3_nt: TGCGCCAGCAGCTTGGACAGGGGGATCGGGGAGCTGTTTTTT; v_call: TRBV5-1; clone_size: -; j_call: TRBJ2-2; d_call: TRBD1
cdr3_aa: CASSPNGANVLTF; cdr3_nt: TGTGCCAGCTCACCAAATGGGGCCAACGTCCTGACTTTC; v_call: TRBV18; clone_size: -; j_call: TRBJ2-6; d_call: -
cdr3_aa: CASLGLAGNEQFF; cdr3_nt: TGTGCCAGCTTGGGACTAGCTGGCAATGAGCAGTTCTTC; v_call: TRBV18; clone_size: -; j_call: TRBJ2-1; d_call: TRBD2
cdr3_aa: CASSYSVGRGAGYTF; cdr3_nt: TGTGCCAGCAGTTACTCGGTGGGCAGGGGGGCCGGCTACACCTTC; v_call: TRBV6-5; clone_size: -; j_call: TRBJ1-2; d_call: TRBD1
cdr3_aa: CASENSGGVTEAFF; cdr3_nt: TGTGCCAGCGAAAATTCCGGTGGGGTGACTGAAGCTTTCTTT; v_call: TRBV18; clone_size: -; j_call: TRBJ1-1; d_call: -
cdr3_aa: CASREGDNQETQYF; cdr3_nt: TGTGCCAGCAGAGAGGGGGACAACCAAGAGACCCAGTACTTC; v_call: TRBV2; clone_size: -; j_call: TRBJ2-5; d_call: -
cdr3_aa: CASSDPGQGVDTQYF; cdr3_nt: TGTGCCAGCAGTGACCCGGGACAGGGGGTGGATACGCAGTATTTT; v_call: TRBV6-4; clone_size: -; j_call: TRBJ2-3; d_call: TRBD1
cdr3_aa: CSVLFDANSPLHF; cdr3_nt: TGCAGCGTTTTATTTGACGCCAATTCACCCCTCCACTTT; v_call: TRBV29-1; clone_size: -; j_call: TRBJ1-6; d_call: -
cdr3_aa: CSVVLVAGGLGLRDTQYF; cdr3_nt: TGCAGCGTTGTGTTGGTAGCGGGGGGCCTCGGGCTGAGAGATACGCAGTATTTT; v_call: TRBV29-1; clone_size: -; j_call: TRBJ2-3; d_call: TRBD2
cdr3_aa: CASSYSPSNYGYTF; cdr3_nt: TGTGCCAGCAGTTACTCTCCTTCTAACTATGGCTACACCTTC; v_call: TRBV6-5; clone_size: -; j_call: TRBJ1-2; d_call: -
cdr3_aa: CASSALLWDLGTEAFF; cdr3_nt: TGTGCCAGCAGTGCACTATTGTGGGACCTCGGAACTGAAGCTTTCTTT; v_call: TRBV2; clone_size: -; j_call: TRBJ1-1; d_call: -
cdr3_aa: CASSPNGIQETQYF; cdr3_nt: TGTGCCAGCAGCCCGAACGGGATTCAAGAGACCCAGTACTTC; v_call: TRBV13; clone_size: -; j_call: TRBJ2-5; d_call: -
cdr3_aa: CASSGQGGDTEAFF; cdr3_nt: TGTGCCAGCAGTGGGCAGGGGGGAGACACTGAAGCTTTCTTT; v_call: TRBV9; clone_size: -; j_call: TRBJ1-1; d_call: TRBD1
cdr3_aa: CASSLGNRETQYF; cdr3_nt: TGCGCCAGCAGCTTGGGCAACCGTGAGACCCAGTACTTC; v_call: TRBV5-1; clone_size: few; j_call: TRBJ2-5; d_call: -
cdr3_aa: CASSVDARSAGNTIYF; cdr3_nt: TGCGCCAGCAGTGTGGATGCCCGCTCGGCCGGAAACACCATATATTTT; v_call: TRBV5-1; clone_size: -; j_call: TRBJ1-3; d_call: -
cdr3_aa: CASALGGAQGAEAFF; cdr3_nt: TGTGCCAGCGCCCTCGGGGGGGCGCAGGGTGCTGAAGCTTTCTTT; v_call: TRBV7-9; clone_size: once; j_call: TRBJ1-1; d_call: -
cdr3_aa: CAWSVGGEGNYGYTF; cdr3_nt: TGTGCCTGGAGTGTAGGGGGGGAAGGGAACTATGGCTACACCTTC; v_call: TRBV30; clone_size: -; j_call: TRBJ1-2; d_call: -
cdr3_aa: CASSVGGDRRNTIYF; cdr3_nt: TGTGCCAGCAGCGTGGGGGGAGACAGGAGGAACACCATATATTTT; v_call: TRBV5-5; clone_size: -; j_call: TRBJ1-3; d_call: -
cdr3_aa: CASRQVTDTQYF; cdr3_nt: TGTGCCAGCAGACAGGTGACAGATACGCAGTATTTT; v_call: TRBV27; clone_size: -; j_call: TRBJ2-3; d_call: -
cdr3_aa: CASSEYNAGYGYTF; cdr3_nt: TGTGCCAGCAGTGAATATAACGCAGGGTATGGCTACACCTTC; v_call: TRBV25-1; clone_size: -; j_call: TRBJ1-2; d_call: -
cdr3_aa: CASSYSTQVIYGYTF; cdr3_nt: TGTGCCAGCAGTTACTCGACACAGGTTATCTATGGCTACACCTTC; v_call: TRBV6-5; clone_size: -; j_call: TRBJ1-2; d_call: -
cdr3_aa: CSVDNPGQIYGYTF; cdr3_nt: TGCAGCGTTGATAATCCGGGACAGATCTATGGCTACACCTTC; v_call: TRBV29-1; clone_size: -; j_call: TRBJ1-2; d_call: TRBD1
cdr3_aa: CASSLDVGLFRNPNTEAFF; cdr3_nt: TGTGCCAGCAGCTTAGATGTGGGCTTGTTCAGGAATCCGAACACTGAAGCTTTCTTT; v_call: TRBV7-6; clone_size: -; j_call: TRBJ1-1; d_call: -
cdr3_aa: CASSPSGQGKSPLHF; cdr3_nt: TGCGCCAGCAGCCCCTCGGGACAGGGCAAATCACCCCTCCACTTT; v_call: TRBV4-1; clone_size: -; j_call: TRBJ1-6; d_call: TRBD1
cdr3_aa: CAWSRTMNTEAFF; cdr3_nt: TGTGCCTGGAGTCGAACAATGAACACTGAAGCTTTCTTT; v_call: TRBV30; clone_size: -; j_call: TRBJ1-1; d_call: -
cdr3_aa: CASHLLSLGAGREQYF; cdr3_nt: TGTGCCAGCCACCTCCTCTCTCTAGGGGCTGGTCGCGAGCAGTACTTC; v_call: TRBV5-6; clone_size: -; j_call: TRBJ2-7; d_call: -
cdr3_aa: CASSPGTDNSPLHF; cdr3_nt: TGTGCCAGCAGCCCCGGGACAGACAATTCACCCCTCCACTTT; v_call: TRBV6-5; clone_size: -; j_call: TRBJ1-6; d_call: TRBD1
cdr3_aa: CASSLRLYQPQHF; cdr3_nt: TGTGCCAGCAGTTTACGCCTCTATCAGCCCCAGCATTTT; v_call: TRBV27; clone_size: -; j_call: TRBJ1-5; d_call: -